This T cell receptor beta chain was recorded in a study of blood T cell repertoires in COVID-19. Study background: Acute-phase and convalescent COVID-19 samples originated in the United States, Italy and Spain. Nucleic acid was either cDNA or gDNA, and it came from T cells, B-cell-depleted T cells, or PBMCs.

Methods used by the authors: Amplified reference gene primers provided the basis for estimating nucleated cell counts. Measured with immunoSEQ multiplex PCR; TCRdb has only the in-frame clones, and not every one. Clone size and the V and J calls come from that table; the DNA yielded D and trimming. The repertoire has some 150,000 clones, roughly 84% of them found once; the top ten carry about 7.2%. The CDR3 loop spans 17 amino acids. Germline CDR1 reads SGHVS; CDR2 reads FNYEAQ. The V gene end was trimmed by 0 bases and the J gene end by 4 bases; junction bases not matched to a gene: 9. Sequences were obtained from peripheral blood. The sequence derives from a woman aged 50 to 65 in a cohort sampled during active or convalescent COVID-19. J is TRBJ2-3 and V is TRBV7-6; 8 nucleotides match TRBD2. The CDR3 loop is CASSLAPPGGAPDTQYF. Written as DNA, the CDR3 is TGTGCCAGCAGCTTAGCGCCACCCGGGGGGGCCCCAGATACGCAGTATTTT.